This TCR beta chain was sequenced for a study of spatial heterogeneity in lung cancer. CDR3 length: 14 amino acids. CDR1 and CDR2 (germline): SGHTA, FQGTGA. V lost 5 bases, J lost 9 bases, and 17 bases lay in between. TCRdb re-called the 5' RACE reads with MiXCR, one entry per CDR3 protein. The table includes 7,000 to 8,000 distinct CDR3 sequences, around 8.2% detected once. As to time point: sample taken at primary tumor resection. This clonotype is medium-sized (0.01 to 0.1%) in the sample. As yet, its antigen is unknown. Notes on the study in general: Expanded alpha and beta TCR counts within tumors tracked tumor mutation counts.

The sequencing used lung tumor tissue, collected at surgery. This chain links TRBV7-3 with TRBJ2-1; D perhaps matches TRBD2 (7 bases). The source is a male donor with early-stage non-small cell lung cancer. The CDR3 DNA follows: TGTGCCAGCAGCCCCGGGGTAAGGGGGGGTGAGCAGTTCTTC. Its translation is CASSPGVRGGEQFF.